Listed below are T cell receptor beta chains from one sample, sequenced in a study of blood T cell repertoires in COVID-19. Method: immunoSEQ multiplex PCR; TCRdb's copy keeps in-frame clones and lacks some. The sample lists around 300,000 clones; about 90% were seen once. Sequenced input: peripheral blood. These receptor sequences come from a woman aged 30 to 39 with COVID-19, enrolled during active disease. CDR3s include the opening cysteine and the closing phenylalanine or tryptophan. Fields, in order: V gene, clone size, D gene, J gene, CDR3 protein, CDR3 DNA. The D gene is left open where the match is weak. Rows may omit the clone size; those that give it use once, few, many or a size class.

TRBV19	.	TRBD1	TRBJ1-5	CASSREDRDNQPQHF	TGTGCCAGTAGCAGAGAGGACAGGGACAATCAGCCCCAGCATTTT
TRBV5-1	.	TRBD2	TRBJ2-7	CASSGSGRDRDEQYF	TGCGCCAGCAGCGGAAGCGGGAGGGACCGTGACGAGCAGTACTTC
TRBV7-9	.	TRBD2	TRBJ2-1	CASSLVGTSVNEQFF	TGTGCCAGCAGCTTAGTGGGGACTAGTGTCAATGAGCAGTTCTTC
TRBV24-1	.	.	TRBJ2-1	CATSDVDRLEQFF	TGTGCCACCAGTGATGTGGACAGACTCGAGCAGTTCTTC
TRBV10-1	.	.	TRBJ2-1	CASSESGQAPYNEQFF	TGCGCCAGCAGTGAGTCTGGGCAGGCCCCATACAATGAGCAGTTCTTC
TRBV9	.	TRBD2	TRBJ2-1	CASSGLAGGFNEQFF	TGTGCCAGCAGCGGACTAGCGGGAGGGTTCAATGAGCAGTTCTTC
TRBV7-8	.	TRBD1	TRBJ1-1	CASSYRQGGEAFF	TGTGCCAGCAGCTACCGACAGGGGGGTGAAGCTTTCTTT
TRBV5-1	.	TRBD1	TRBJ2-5	CASSLDRGGETQYF	TGCGCCAGCAGCTTGGACAGGGGTGGAGAGACCCAGTACTTC
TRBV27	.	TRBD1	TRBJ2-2	CASSWAGTGSIGELFF	TGTGCCAGCAGTTGGGCGGGGACAGGGTCTATCGGGGAGCTGTTTTTT
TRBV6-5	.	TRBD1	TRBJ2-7	CASILTGGYEQYF	TGTGCCAGCATTCTGACAGGGGGCTACGAGCAGTACTTC
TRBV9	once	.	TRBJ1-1	CASSADRRPGGTEAFF	TGTGCCAGCAGCGCCGATAGACGGCCCGGAGGGACTGAAGCTTTCTTT
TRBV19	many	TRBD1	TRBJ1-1	CASSRQGDTEAFF	TGTGCCAGTAGTCGACAGGGAGATACTGAAGCTTTCTTT
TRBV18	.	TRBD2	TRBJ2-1	CASSPPGTLSGYNEQFF	TGTGCCAGCTCACCACCAGGGACCCTTAGCGGGTACAATGAGCAGTTCTTC
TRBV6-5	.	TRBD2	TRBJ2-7	CASSTPLAAGGEQYF	TGTGCCAGCAGTACTCCTCTAGCGGCCGGTGGCGAGCAGTACTTC